A selection of T cell receptor beta chains follows, all from one sample in a study of Ad26.COV2.S vaccination and SARS-CoV-2 variants. Method: immunoSEQ multiplex PCR; TCRdb's copy keeps in-frame clones and lacks some. The table lists 300,000 to 400,000 clones, around nine tenths of them singletons. Sequences were derived from peripheral blood, sampled in a trial of Ad26.COV2.S vaccine versus placebo. The receptors stem from a person aged 18-65 years who received the Ad26.COV2.S COVID-19 vaccine or a placebo. The conserved cysteine and the conserved F or W are not part of the CDR3 here. Each record gives: CDR3 length, V gene, CDR3 protein.

CDR3 length: 13
V gene: TRBV18
CDR3 protein: ASSPQANSGNTIY

CDR3 length: 9
V gene: TRBV6-5
CDR3 protein: ASRNRGGYT

CDR3 length: 12
V gene: TRBV7-2
CDR3 protein: ASSFSASTDTQY

CDR3 length: 11
V gene: TRBV30
CDR3 protein: ASPGQGNSPLH

CDR3 length: 13
V gene: TRBV11-3
CDR3 protein: ASSPSGSRYNEQF

CDR3 length: 10
V gene: TRBV29-1
CDR3 protein: SGDTTYNEQF

CDR3 length: 11
V gene: TRBV7-2
CDR3 protein: ASSLSVTDTQY

CDR3 length: 13
V gene: TRBV18
CDR3 protein: ASSPRSISGNTIY

CDR3 length: 11
V gene: TRBV12-3/TRBV12-4
CDR3 protein: ASSFSYTDTQY

CDR3 length: 13
V gene: TRBV3-1/TRBV3-2
CDR3 protein: ASSWIGGEQETQY

CDR3 length: 13
V gene: TRBV4-3
CDR3 protein: ASSQEVGEVTEAF

CDR3 length: 10
V gene: TRBV7-9
CDR3 protein: ASSLADPGAF

CDR3 length: 15
V gene: TRBV18
CDR3 protein: ASSPRARTVSGNTIY

CDR3 length: 12
V gene: TRBV7-9
CDR3 protein: ASTPLEGSYEQY

CDR3 length: 10
V gene: TRBV5-8
CDR3 protein: ASSTWRGSYT

CDR3 length: 13
V gene: TRBV7-9
CDR3 protein: ASSLATGVLYEQY

CDR3 length: 18
V gene: TRBV18
CDR3 protein: ASSPPGGTGGPSGANVLT

CDR3 length: 13
V gene: TRBV10-3
CDR3 protein: AIRIGGDGTDTQY

CDR3 length: 15
V gene: TRBV19
CDR3 protein: ASSIDGFSQINNEQF

CDR3 length: 12
V gene: TRBV10-3
CDR3 protein: AISDRTGYYGYT

CDR3 length: 15
V gene: TRBV18
CDR3 protein: ASSPQEGAVMNTEAF

CDR3 length: 13
V gene: TRBV30
CDR3 protein: AWSVRDRGRGGYT

CDR3 length: 14
V gene: TRBV9
CDR3 protein: ASSVAPNGPPYGYT

CDR3 length: 9
V gene: TRBV20-1
CDR3 protein: SARLSNEQF

CDR3 length: 9
V gene: TRBV19
CDR3 protein: ASSIEETQY

CDR3 length: 11
V gene: TRBV6-5
CDR3 protein: ASTGHRDGELF

CDR3 length: 11
V gene: TRBV7-2
CDR3 protein: ASSLDYRMGYT

CDR3 length: 14
V gene: TRBV5-4
CDR3 protein: ASSPGGGTLKETQY

CDR3 length: 11
V gene: TRBV19
CDR3 protein: ASSLSLGNTIY

CDR3 length: 11
V gene: TRBV4-1
CDR3 protein: ASSQSPAEPQH

CDR3 length: 12
V gene: TRBV6-5
CDR3 protein: ASSYGTGLAEAF

CDR3 length: 12
V gene: TRBV25-1
CDR3 protein: ASSEGLYGNTIY

CDR3 length: 13
V gene: TRBV4-3
CDR3 protein: ASSQGRGGAETQY

CDR3 length: 13
V gene: TRBV6-1
CDR3 protein: ASSEFHGVGTEAF

CDR3 length: 16
V gene: TRBV27
CDR3 protein: ASRRMGLAGVSYNEQF

CDR3 length: 11
V gene: TRBV30
CDR3 protein: AWGTGGSAEAF

CDR3 length: 17
V gene: TRBV30
CDR3 protein: AWIAIRSWGLGMNTEAF